This entry is about one T cell receptor (beta chain). Its specificity is not known. This table comes from immunoSEQ multiplex PCR, and its TCRdb copy is limited to in-frame clones, with some not included. The sample lists some 2.4 million clones, 80% to 95% seen once, with 0.36% in the top ten. The data are from a study of shared clonotypes between healthy human individuals. Whole-study findings and limits: Naive subsets, compared against memory subsets, generally had larger estimated richness values.

Germline V gene sequence: CDR1 SEHNR, CDR2 FQNEAQ (reference sequence). V shed 5 bases and J 3 bases; nucleotides not matched to a gene: 6. The CDR3 totals 15 residues. The source of this sequence is a young man in good health. Some clones in this sample may be carry-over from other donors' samples. Sequenced input: naive CD4+ T cells from PBMCs. Specified subset: CD45RA+ positively selected. V is TRBV7-9 and J is TRBJ2-7, with 11 bases aligning to TRBD2. CDR3 in DNA: TGTGCCAGCAGCCCTCCGGGACTAGCGGTCTACGAGCAGTACTTC. It translates to CASSPPGLAVYEQYF. Together with reference TRBV7-9 and TRBJ2-7, the CDR3 gives the full variable domain: DTGVSQNPRHKITKRGQNVTFRCDPISEHNRLYWYRQTLGQGPEFLTYFQNEAQLEKSRLLSDRFSAERPKGSFSTLEIQRTEQGDSAMYLCASSPPGLAVYEQYFGPGTRLTVT.